The rows below give T cell receptor beta chains drawn from one sample of a study of blood T cell repertoires in COVID-19. Profiled with immunoSEQ multiplex PCR; TCRdb holds only in-frame clones, not every one. The table includes fewer than 20,000 clones, roughly 88% detected once. The sequencing input was PBMCs or T cells enriched from blood (not recorded which). The receptors derive from a woman under 40 who had recovered from COVID-19. CDR3s include the opening cysteine and the closing phenylalanine or tryptophan. The D gene is left open where the match is weak. Size tells how often a clone was seen (once, few, many) or the class of an expanded clone, and some rows leave it out.

j_gene: TRBJ1-1
v_gene: TRBV5-3
abundance: -
d_gene: TRBD1
CDR3aa: CATAPAGGCDTEAFF
CDR3nt: TGTGCCACTGCCCCCGCAGGGGGCTGTGACACTGAAGCTTTCTTT

j_gene: TRBJ2-2
v_gene: TRBV5-1
abundance: -
d_gene: -
CDR3aa: CASSLVGGRLNTGELFF
CDR3nt: TGCGCCAGCAGCTTGGTTGGAGGGCGGCTGAACACCGGGGAGCTGTTTTTT

j_gene: TRBJ2-1
v_gene: TRBV27
abundance: -
d_gene: -
CDR3aa: CASSLRSGVSSYNEQFF
CDR3nt: TGTGCCAGCAGTTTACGCTCCGGGGTAAGCTCCTACAATGAGCAGTTCTTC

j_gene: TRBJ1-4
v_gene: TRBV4-1
abundance: -
d_gene: TRBD1
CDR3aa: CASSQAPGGTGGDEKLFF
CDR3nt: TGCGCCAGCAGCCAAGCCCCCGGGGGGACAGGGGGGGATGAAAAACTGTTTTTT

j_gene: TRBJ2-3
v_gene: TRBV3-1/TRBV3-2
abundance: -
d_gene: -
CDR3aa: CASSQAPTTTGSTQYF
CDR3nt: TGTGCCAGCAGCCAAGCCCCGACGACCACTGGGAGTACGCAGTATTTT

j_gene: TRBJ2-1
v_gene: TRBV28
abundance: -
d_gene: -
CDR3aa: CASSKPVSYNEQFF
CDR3nt: TGTGCCAGCAGTAAACCGGTCTCCTACAATGAGCAGTTCTTC

j_gene: TRBJ1-2
v_gene: TRBV27
abundance: -
d_gene: TRBD1
CDR3aa: CATHRTGGNYGYTF
CDR3nt: TGTGCCACCCACCGGACAGGGGGTAACTATGGCTACACCTTC

j_gene: TRBJ2-1
v_gene: TRBV27
abundance: -
d_gene: -
CDR3aa: CASSPSSGQGFF
CDR3nt: TGTGCCAGCAGTCCCTCAAGCGGGCAGGGGTTCTTC

j_gene: TRBJ2-1
v_gene: TRBV4-3
abundance: -
d_gene: TRBD1
CDR3aa: CASSRILGQQSSPSPYNEQFF
CDR3nt: TGCGCCAGCAGCCGTATACTGGGACAGCAATCGTCTCCCTCCCCCTACAATGAGCAGTTCTTC

j_gene: TRBJ1-2
v_gene: TRBV6-5
abundance: -
d_gene: TRBD1
CDR3aa: CASSYVTGGGSYGYTF
CDR3nt: TGTGCCAGCAGTTACGTGACAGGGGGCGGGAGCTATGGCTACACCTTC

j_gene: TRBJ1-5
v_gene: TRBV27
abundance: -
d_gene: -
CDR3aa: CASSLSSGSSLNQPQHF
CDR3nt: TGTGCCAGCAGTTTATCCAGTGGCAGTAGCCTCAATCAGCCCCAGCATTTT

j_gene: TRBJ1-3
v_gene: TRBV14
abundance: few
d_gene: -
CDR3aa: CASSQEGDWSSGNTIYF
CDR3nt: TGTGCCAGCAGCCAAGAAGGGGACTGGAGCTCTGGAAACACCATATATTTT

j_gene: TRBJ1-1
v_gene: TRBV19
abundance: -
d_gene: -
CDR3aa: CASSISKGATEAFF
CDR3nt: TGTGCCAGTAGTATAAGTAAGGGAGCCACTGAAGCTTTCTTT

j_gene: TRBJ1-5
v_gene: TRBV28
abundance: once
d_gene: TRBD1
CDR3aa: CASSLQGAAQPQHF
CDR3nt: TGTGCCAGCAGCTTACAGGGGGCCGCTCAGCCCCAGCATTTT

j_gene: TRBJ2-7
v_gene: TRBV27
abundance: -
d_gene: TRBD1
CDR3aa: CASSLSRPGQGTYEQYF
CDR3nt: TGTGCCAGCAGTTTATCTCGGCCAGGACAGGGCACCTACGAGCAGTACTTC

j_gene: TRBJ1-2
v_gene: TRBV28
abundance: -
d_gene: -
CDR3aa: CASSFRGWYGYTF
CDR3nt: TGTGCCAGCAGTTTCAGGGGATGGTATGGCTACACCTTC

j_gene: TRBJ1-2
v_gene: TRBV6-4
abundance: -
d_gene: -
CDR3aa: CASSPALGDYGYTF
CDR3nt: TGTGCCAGCAGTCCAGCTCTAGGGGACTATGGCTACACCTTC

j_gene: TRBJ1-3
v_gene: TRBV5-4
abundance: -
d_gene: -
CDR3aa: CASSPDQGSGNTIYF
CDR3nt: TGTGCCAGCAGCCCCGACCAGGGCTCTGGAAACACCATATATTTT

j_gene: TRBJ2-5
v_gene: TRBV11-2
abundance: -
d_gene: -
CDR3aa: CASSFSRGAETQYF
CDR3nt: TGTGCCAGCAGCTTTTCCCGTGGAGCGGAGACCCAGTACTTC

j_gene: TRBJ2-7
v_gene: TRBV19
abundance: -
d_gene: TRBD1
CDR3aa: CASSMGTGPDEQYF
CDR3nt: TGTGCCAGTAGTATGGGGACAGGTCCCGACGAGCAGTACTTC

j_gene: TRBJ2-5
v_gene: TRBV11-2
abundance: -
d_gene: -
CDR3aa: CASSLVGRGQETQYF
CDR3nt: TGTGCCAGCAGCTTAGTTGGGCGGGGCCAAGAGACCCAGTACTTC

j_gene: TRBJ1-4
v_gene: TRBV30
abundance: -
d_gene: TRBD1
CDR3aa: CAWKTGGALNEKLFF
CDR3nt: TGTGCCTGGAAGACAGGGGGGGCCTTAAATGAAAAACTGTTTTTT

j_gene: TRBJ1-2
v_gene: TRBV29-1
abundance: -
d_gene: TRBD1
CDR3aa: CSGPVGQGNGYTF
CDR3nt: TGCAGCGGCCCGGTGGGACAGGGAAATGGCTACACCTTC

j_gene: TRBJ2-7
v_gene: TRBV18
abundance: -
d_gene: -
CDR3aa: CASSSQGNYEQYF
CDR3nt: TGTGCCAGCTCGTCCCAGGGCAACTACGAGCAGTACTTC

j_gene: TRBJ2-7
v_gene: TRBV7-9
abundance: few
d_gene: TRBD1
CDR3aa: CASSPGQGEDEQYF
CDR3nt: TGTGCCAGCAGCCCAGGACAGGGGGAGGACGAGCAGTACTTC

j_gene: TRBJ1-1
v_gene: TRBV19
abundance: -
d_gene: -
CDR3aa: CASINLGGNTEAFF
CDR3nt: TGTGCCAGTATCAACTTGGGGGGGAACACTGAAGCTTTCTTT

j_gene: TRBJ2-1
v_gene: TRBV7-3
abundance: -
d_gene: TRBD2
CDR3aa: CASSSSGGFNEQFF
CDR3nt: TGTGCCAGCAGCTCTAGCGGGGGGTTCAATGAGCAGTTCTTC

j_gene: TRBJ2-5
v_gene: TRBV15
abundance: -
d_gene: -
CDR3aa: CATSRQRAQETQYF
CDR3nt: TGTGCCACCAGCAGGCAGCGTGCGCAAGAGACCCAGTACTTC

j_gene: TRBJ2-3
v_gene: TRBV13
abundance: -
d_gene: -
CDR3aa: CASSNSHTSTDTQYF
CDR3nt: TGTGCCAGCAGCAACAGCCACACTAGCACAGATACGCAGTATTTT

j_gene: TRBJ1-2
v_gene: TRBV21-1
abundance: -
d_gene: -
CDR3aa: CASSAPFLGPLF
CDR3nt: TGTGCCAGCAGCGCCCCCTTCCTGGGCCCACTCTTC

j_gene: TRBJ2-5
v_gene: TRBV24-1
abundance: -
d_gene: TRBD2
CDR3aa: CATSGAGVKTQYF
CDR3nt: TGTGCCACCAGTGGAGCGGGGGTAAAGACCCAGTACTTC

j_gene: TRBJ1-6
v_gene: TRBV19
abundance: -
d_gene: TRBD1
CDR3aa: CASSINTGGSSPLHF
CDR3nt: TGTGCCAGTAGTATAAACACAGGGGGGAGTTCACCCCTCCACTTT

j_gene: TRBJ1-5
v_gene: TRBV27
abundance: -
d_gene: -
CDR3aa: CASSYSRGSNQPQHF
CDR3nt: TGTGCCAGCAGTTATTCCAGGGGTAGCAATCAGCCCCAGCATTTT

j_gene: TRBJ1-1
v_gene: TRBV5-3
abundance: -
d_gene: -
CDR3aa: CARSLRRGNTEAFF
CDR3nt: TGTGCCAGAAGCTTGCGACGGGGTAACACTGAAGCTTTCTTT

j_gene: TRBJ1-1
v_gene: TRBV27
abundance: -
d_gene: TRBD1
CDR3aa: CASSPSRDRGRVAEAFF
CDR3nt: TGTGCCAGCAGTCCCTCCCGGGACAGGGGGCGTGTTGCTGAAGCTTTCTTT

j_gene: TRBJ2-3
v_gene: TRBV2
abundance: -
d_gene: -
CDR3aa: CASSDTLRDMSTDTQYF
CDR3nt: TGTGCCAGCAGTGACACTTTAAGGGACATGAGCACAGATACGCAGTATTTT

j_gene: TRBJ2-7
v_gene: TRBV3-1/TRBV3-2
abundance: -
d_gene: -
CDR3aa: CASSQDTTTYEQYF
CDR3nt: TGTGCCAGCAGCCAAGATACGACTACCTACGAGCAGTACTTC

j_gene: TRBJ2-2
v_gene: TRBV24-1
abundance: -
d_gene: -
CDR3aa: CATSDLPGENTGELFF
CDR3nt: TGTGCCACCAGTGATTTACCAGGGGAGAACACCGGGGAGCTGTTTTTT

j_gene: TRBJ2-3
v_gene: TRBV28
abundance: once
d_gene: -
CDR3aa: CASRKTGTDTQYF
CDR3nt: TGTGCCAGCAGAAAGACAGGCACAGATACGCAGTATTTT

j_gene: TRBJ2-5
v_gene: TRBV25-1
abundance: -
d_gene: -
CDR3aa: CASSEYGGLRGRETQYF
CDR3nt: TGTGCCAGCAGTGAATATGGCGGGCTTCGAGGGAGGGAGACCCAGTACTTC

j_gene: TRBJ1-6
v_gene: TRBV3-1/TRBV3-2
abundance: -
d_gene: TRBD1
CDR3aa: CASSPGGRNSPLHF
CDR3nt: TGTGCCAGCAGCCCAGGGGGCCGGAATTCACCCCTCCACTTT

j_gene: TRBJ1-4
v_gene: TRBV18
abundance: -
d_gene: -
CDR3aa: CASSRDWGEKLFF
CDR3nt: TGTGCCAGCTCCCGGGACTGGGGGGAAAAACTGTTTTTT

j_gene: TRBJ2-6
v_gene: TRBV6-1
abundance: -
d_gene: TRBD1
CDR3aa: CASSEALIIGTGLAGANVLTF
CDR3nt: TGTGCCAGCAGTGAAGCGCTTATCATTGGGACAGGGCTGGCTGGGGCCAACGTCCTGACTTTC

j_gene: TRBJ2-7
v_gene: TRBV3-1/TRBV3-2
abundance: -
d_gene: -
CDR3aa: CASSPLGQGPQYF
CDR3nt: TGTGCCAGCAGCCCCCTAGGGCAGGGCCCGCAGTACTTC

j_gene: TRBJ2-1
v_gene: TRBV11-3
abundance: -
d_gene: TRBD2
CDR3aa: CASSFSSGRDEQFF
CDR3nt: TGTGCCAGCAGCTTCTCTAGCGGGAGGGATGAGCAGTTCTTC

j_gene: TRBJ2-7
v_gene: TRBV4-3
abundance: -
d_gene: TRBD1
CDR3aa: CASSQAATGEGEQYF
CDR3nt: TGCGCCAGCAGCCAAGCGGCGACAGGGGAAGGCGAGCAGTACTTC

j_gene: TRBJ2-4
v_gene: TRBV2
abundance: -
d_gene: TRBD1
CDR3aa: CASSDLQGANIQYF
CDR3nt: TGTGCCAGCAGTGATTTACAGGGGGCCAACATTCAGTACTTC

j_gene: TRBJ2-2
v_gene: TRBV27
abundance: -
d_gene: -
CDR3aa: CASLRNRANTGELFF
CDR3nt: TGTGCCAGCCTCAGAAACAGGGCGAACACCGGGGAGCTGTTTTTT

j_gene: TRBJ2-5
v_gene: TRBV10-1
abundance: -
d_gene: -
CDR3aa: CASSEGRLQETQYF
CDR3nt: TGCGCCAGCAGTGAGGGCCGATTACAAGAGACCCAGTACTTC

j_gene: TRBJ1-1
v_gene: TRBV3-1/TRBV3-2
abundance: -
d_gene: -
CDR3aa: CASSQAPIRAEAFF
CDR3nt: TGTGCCAGCAGCCAAGCCCCCATTCGGGCTGAAGCTTTCTTT

j_gene: TRBJ2-1
v_gene: TRBV7-2
abundance: -
d_gene: -
CDR3aa: CASSSTGNEQFF
CDR3nt: TGTGCCAGCAGTTCGACAGGCAATGAGCAGTTCTTC

j_gene: TRBJ1-1
v_gene: TRBV5-1
abundance: -
d_gene: -
CDR3aa: CASSLGGGRTEAFF
CDR3nt: TGCGCCAGCAGCTTGGGGGGAGGAAGGACTGAAGCTTTCTTT

j_gene: TRBJ2-2
v_gene: TRBV29-1
abundance: -
d_gene: TRBD1
CDR3aa: CSVVLSDRGNTGELFF
CDR3nt: TGCAGCGTTGTATTATCGGACAGGGGAAACACCGGGGAGCTGTTTTTT

j_gene: TRBJ1-6
v_gene: TRBV25-1
abundance: -
d_gene: -
CDR3aa: CASAATNSPLHF
CDR3nt: TGTGCCAGCGCAGCGACCAATTCACCCCTCCACTTT

j_gene: TRBJ1-1
v_gene: TRBV19
abundance: -
d_gene: -
CDR3aa: CASSIARNTEAFF
CDR3nt: TGTGCCAGTAGTATCGCGAGGAACACTGAAGCTTTCTTT

j_gene: TRBJ1-4
v_gene: TRBV30
abundance: once
d_gene: TRBD1
CDR3aa: CAWGRTGGEKLFF
CDR3nt: TGTGCCTGGGGCCGGACAGGGGGGGAAAAACTGTTTTTT

j_gene: TRBJ2-7
v_gene: TRBV27
abundance: once
d_gene: TRBD2
CDR3aa: CASSSTYPGTSGGAAYEQYF
CDR3nt: TGTGCCAGCAGCTCCACATACCCCGGGACTAGCGGGGGGGCCGCCTACGAGCAGTACTTC

j_gene: TRBJ2-7
v_gene: TRBV3-1/TRBV3-2
abundance: -
d_gene: -
CDR3aa: CASSQGTSYEQYF
CDR3nt: TGTGCCAGCAGCCAAGGGACTTCCTACGAGCAGTACTTC